This record covers a single T cell receptor (beta chain). The record originates from a study of blood T cell repertoires in COVID-19. Study overall: Italy, Spain and the United States were the sources of the convalescent and acute COVID-19 samples.

V was cut by 4 bases and J by 1 base, with 17 bases left in between. The CDR3 has 16 residues. Germline assignment: CDR1 SGHRS and CDR2 YFSETQ. This table comes from immunoSEQ multiplex PCR, and its TCRdb copy is limited to in-frame clones, with some not included. The table shows approximately 230,000 clones, with roughly 88% occurring only once. The clonotype comes from a woman aged 40 to 49 who had recovered from COVID-19. Sequencing input: peripheral blood. V and J are TRBV5-1 and TRBJ1-1; TRBD1 might be the D (6 bases). The CDR3 sequence is CASSPGPTGPNTEAFF. In DNA, the CDR3 is TGCGCCAGCAGCCCCGGACCGACAGGACCGAACACTGAAGCTTTCTTT.